This TCR beta chain stems from a study of control samples from healthy donors and cancer patients. The method was immunoSEQ multiplex PCR; TCRdb's version includes in-frame clones alone and lacks a portion of them. The table shows about 120,000 clones, with approximately 94% occurring only once. CDR1 is MNHEY, CDR2 SMNVEV, per germline (reference sequence). The CDR3 contains 17 residues. V trimming: 3 bases; J trimming: 4 bases; junction bases outside the gene matches: 13. This receptor was taken from a man in his thirties or forties in good health. The chain is built from TRBV27 and TRBJ1-2; 8 positions agree with TRBD1. Sequences were obtained from blood. This CDR3 is CASSFSDRELRTYGYTF. DNA for the CDR3: TGTGCCAGCAGTTTTTCGGACAGGGAATTGCGGACCTATGGCTACACCTTC.